Sequencing of this T cell receptor (beta chain) was carried out in a study of T cells expressing NK-cell markers. Study background: Sequencing covered eight donors, seven HCMV-seropositive and one seronegative. Study-wide results and caveats: NKG2C+ dominant clonotype frequencies in five to seven donors were about 1.0-7.0% of CD8+ T cells.

Each CDR3 protein gets one entry in TCRdb, which reprocessed the 5' RACE reads and gives no DNA. This sample contains some 460,000 distinct CDR3 sequences. A note on this clonotype: The antigen is unknown.

This CDR3 is built from 16 residues. Germline CDR1 and CDR2: SGHDN and FVKESK. V and J are TRBV14 and TRBJ2-1; lacking DNA, the TRBD1 call made by TCRdb goes unchecked. This clonotype was obtained from a woman aged 45-65 years in good health. Sequenced sample: blood T cells: a sorted CD56 or NKG2C T cell subset, CD4+ or CD8+ T cells, or bulk PBMC T cells (not recorded which). CDR3 amino acids: CASSLRTPSSYNEQFF.